The 5 T cell receptor beta chains reported below all come from one sample, sequenced in a study of breast tumors, draining lymph nodes, adjacent tissues (dated by TCRdb to between 2015 and 2016). The lymph node samples were taken from the axillary draining lymph nodes of breast cancer patients. The method behind the library was multiplex PCR. Sequencing instrument: Illumina HiSeq 2000. TCRdb trimmed public reads at Q25 via fastp, called clones via MiXCR and kept in-frame beta chains. Each CDR3 protein gets just one entry, which takes the most common genes and DNA from the rows behind it. In this sample the table shows 85,000 to 130,000 distinct CDR3 sequences, more than 30% of which occur a single time. The ten largest clones represent about 6% of the sample. The sequenced material came from axillary lymph node tissue. The receptors derive from a female donor with breast cancer. Some clones in this sample may be carry-over from other donors' samples.

This clonotype was counted many times. J is TRBJ2-3 and V is TRBV7-2, with no clear D. Germline V lookup: CDR1 SGHTA, CDR2 FQGNSA. The CDR3 is 18 residues long. The germline V and J ends were trimmed by 0 bases and 3 bases, with 19 bases remaining between them. The CDR3 nucleotides are TGTGCCAGCAGCTTAGCCCTTAGGATCGGGTCCTCAACAGATACGCAGTATTTT. It specifies CASSLALRIGSSTDTQYF.

This clonotype was recorded at least ten times. The rearrangement joins TRBV9 to TRBJ2-3; D not certain. The CDR3 runs 15 residues. V lost 5 bases and J 2 bases, leaving 15 bases between the germline ends. Looked up from germline, CDR1 is SGDLS and CDR2 is YYNGEE. The CDR3 DNA is TGTGCCAGCAGTTCAACCACCGGGTACACAGATACGCAGTATTTT. Translated, it gives CASSSTTGYTDTQYF. Together with reference TRBV9 and TRBJ2-3, the CDR3 gives the full variable domain: DSGVTQTPKHLITATGQRVTLRCSPRSGDLSVYWYQQSLDQGLQFLIQYYNGEERAKGNILERFSAQQFPDLHSELNLSSLELGDSALYFCASSSTTGYTDTQYFGPGTRLTVL.

This clonotype came up many times. The chain joins TRBV4-1 to TRBJ1-5, with D unresolved. The V gene's germline CDR1 is MGHRA and CDR2 YSYEKL. The CDR3 contains 15 residues. Trimming left V 2 bases short and J 7 bases short, with 15 bases between. This chain's CDR3 is CASSQRIGDRQPQHF. The CDR3 nucleotides read TGCGCCAGCAGCCAAAGGATCGGGGATAGACAGCCCCAGCATTTT.

The CDR3 spells CASSVEGYVQETQYF. For the CDR3, the DNA is TGTGCCAGCAGCGTAGAAGGTTACGTACAAGAGACCCAGTACTTC. The V and J genes are TRBV9 and TRBJ2-5, with unresolved D. This CDR3 has 15 residues. CDR1 and CDR2 from the germline V gene are SGDLS and YYNGEE. Trimming stripped 0 bases from V and 2 bases from J, with 11 bases between. The full variable domain, completed using reference TRBV9 and TRBJ2-5, is DSGVTQTPKHLITATGQRVTLRCSPRSGDLSVYWYQQSLDQGLQFLIQYYNGEERAKGNILERFSAQQFPDLHSELNLSSLELGDSALYFCASSVEGYVQETQYFGPGTRLLVL.

This clonotype was picked up many times. The chain employs TRBV5-5 and TRBJ2-7; perhaps D is TRBD1 or TRBD2 (6 bases each). This CDR3 comprises 14 residues. Germline CDR1 reads SGHKS; CDR2 reads YYEKEE (reference sequence). The V gene lost 1 base and the J gene lost 8 bases, with 16 bases spanning the gap. In DNA form, the CDR3 reads TGTGCCAGCAGCTTGTTGGAGGGGGGCAGCAAGCAGTACTTC. It encodes CASSLLEGGSKQYF.